This is a list of T cell receptor beta chains from one sample in a study of neurological immune-mediated disorders. TCRdb itself ran the 5' RACE reads through MiXCR, one entry per CDR3 protein. In the table there are nearly 60,000 distinct CDR3 sequences, 3% to 4% of which are singletons. Material for sequencing was PBMCs. All receptors come from a woman in her fifties or sixties with multiple sclerosis. The CDR3 runs from the conserved cysteine through the conserved F or W. A D gene is named only where the DNA matches it firmly. Clone size is given for some rows only: seen once, a few or many times, or a class if the clone is expanded.

CDR3	DNA	J	size	V	D
CASSFFGQGSGANVLTF	TGTGCCAGCAGTTTTTTCGGGCAGGGATCCGGGGCCAACGTCCTGACTTTC	TRBJ2-6	many	TRBV28	.
CASRKGQGSYNEQFF	TGTGCCAGCAGAAAGGGACAGGGCTCCTACAATGAGCAGTTCTTC	TRBJ2-1	many	TRBV27	TRBD1
CDSRNRGNEQFF	TGTGACAGCAGAAACAGGGGTAATGAGCAGTTCTTC	TRBJ2-1	.	TRBV12-3/TRBV12-4	TRBD1
CASSLGPGQGVLNSPLHF	TGTGCCAGCAGCCTAGGCCCGGGACAGGGGGTTCTTAATTCACCCCTCCACTTT	TRBJ1-6	many	TRBV7-2	TRBD1
CASRPRTGYTGELFF	TGTGCCAGCAGACCCAGGACAGGGTACACCGGGGAGCTGTTTTTT	TRBJ2-2	many	TRBV7-9	TRBD1
CASSQDRGGGTDTQYF	TGTGCCAGCAGTCAAGACAGGGGCGGGGGCACAGATACGCAGTATTTT	TRBJ2-3	medium-sized	TRBV6-4	TRBD1
CASKLGRIDTGELFF	TGTGCCAGCAAACTGGGTAGAATCGACACCGGGGAGCTGTTTTTT	TRBJ2-2	many	TRBV28	.
CASTRRAWPTSGANVLTF	TGTGCCAGCACCCGCCGGGCATGGCCAACATCTGGGGCCAACGTCCTGACTTTC	TRBJ2-6	many	TRBV27	.
CSVGGQGTEKLFF	TGCAGCGTTGGAGGGCAGGGGACTGAAAAACTGTTTTTT	TRBJ1-4	many	TRBV29-1	.
CASSLKGLAGTSTGELFF	TGCGCCAGCAGCCTGAAGGGACTAGCGGGAACCAGCACCGGGGAGCTGTTTTTT	TRBJ2-2	many	TRBV4-1	TRBD2
CASSLQDRGLGIQYF	TGTGCCAGCAGTCTGCAAGACAGGGGTTTGGGCATTCAGTACTTC	TRBJ2-4	many	TRBV2	TRBD1
CSAQELGQDYNEQFF	TGCAGTGCTCAGGAGTTGGGACAGGACTACAATGAGCAGTTCTTC	TRBJ2-1	many	TRBV20-1	TRBD1
CSARVGDQPQHF	TGCAGTGCTAGAGTTGGGGATCAGCCCCAGCATTTT	TRBJ1-5	many	TRBV20-1	.
CASSNLGAVSYNSPLHF	TGTGCCAGCTCAAACCTCGGGGCTGTCTCCTATAATTCACCCCTCCACTTT	TRBJ1-6	many	TRBV28	.